This T cell receptor (beta chain) was sequenced for a study of T cell responses to AZD1222 COVID-19 vaccine. Study-wide results and caveats: Spike-specific TCR breadth and depth were elevated following two AZD1222 doses.

A word on this clone: The target antigen is unknown.

The table came from immunoSEQ multiplex PCR; TCRdb's copy has only in-frame clones and leaves some out. Of under 200,000 clones listed, 94% are singletons. This receptor was obtained from an adult in good health. This sample comprised peripheral blood, obtained on day 0 of AZD1222 vaccination.

CDR3 in amino acids: CASRTQGMNTEAFF. The CDR3, as DNA: TGTGCCAGCAGGACACAGGGGATGAACACTGAAGCTTTCTTT. The chain links TRBV25-1 to TRBJ1-1; TRBD1 agrees at 7 bases. J lost 0 bases, V lost 6 bases, and 4 bases had no gene match. Germline CDR1 is MGHDK and CDR2 is SYGVNS. There are 14 residues in the CDR3.